A single sample is the source of the 26 T cell receptor beta chains below, sequenced in a study of CD8+CD57+ T cells in acquired aplastic anemia. The template for TCR beta VDJ and CDR3 sequence profiling was genomic DNA. TCRdb reanalysed the reads using MiXCR and keeps one entry per CDR3 protein. The sample includes 35,000 to 45,000 distinct CDR3 sequences, around 76% of them seen just once. Source material: sorted CD4+, CD8+, or CD8+CD57+ T cells (not recorded which) from PBMCs. The receptors were gathered from a human donor in good health, serving as a control.

A note on this clonotype: An end of the junction does not agree with germline; a read error may underlie this. The chain couples TRBV24-1 to TRBJ2-7, with 10 positions matching TRBD1. Per the germline V gene, CDR1 is KGHDR and CDR2 is SFDVKD. The CDR3 has 13 amino acids. DNA for the CDR3: TGTGCCACCAGTGGGGACAGGGGCTACGAGCAATACTTC. Translation: CATSGDRGYEQYF.

The chain joins TRBV29-1 to TRBJ2-3; 7 bases fit TRBD1. The germline gives CDR1 SQVTM, CDR2 ANQGSEA. This CDR3 comprises 10 residues. Written as DNA, the CDR3 is TGCAGTTACGAAAGGGGGCATCAGTATTTT. Translating it yields CSYERGHQYF.

Notes on this clonotype: This may be a read error: a much more frequent sequence differs by one nucleotide. This chain connects TRBV19 to TRBJ1-1; 7 nucleotides match TRBD1. The CDR3 totals 17 residues. Per germline, CDR1 LNHDA and CDR2 SQIVND (reference sequence). The CDR3 here is CASSSHLGQAMNTEALF. The CDR3 bases are TGTGCCAGTAGTTCTCATCTTGGACAGGCCATGAACACTGAAGCTCTCTTT.

The V call is TRBV20-1, the J call TRBJ2-5; the D is unclear. CDR1 is DFQATT and CDR2 is SNEGSKA in the germline V gene (reference sequence). Trimming stripped 6 bases from V and 5 bases from J, with 10 bases between. The CDR3 contains 11 residues. Here the CDR3 DNA reads TGCAGTGCCAGCCCTACGGAGACCCAGTACTTC. Its translation is CSASPTETQYF.

The rearrangement joins TRBV7-8 to TRBJ1-1, with D possibly TRBD1 on 5 matching bases. With 3 bases removed from V and 4 bases from J, the gap between germline ends came to 12 bases. Germline CDR1 and CDR2: SGHVS and FQNEAQ. CDR3 length: 14 amino acids. CDR3 residues: CASSFNRMGTEAFF. The DNA of the CDR3 is TGTGCCAGCAGCTTCAACAGGATGGGCACTGAAGCTTTCTTT. Using reference TRBV7-8 and TRBJ1-1 for the parts outside the CDR3, the full variable domain is GAGVSQSPRYKVAKRGQDVALRCDPISGHVSLFWYQQALGQGPEFLTYFQNEAQLDKSGLPSDRFFAERPEGSVSTLKIQRTQQEDSAVYLCASSFNRMGTEAFFGQGTRLTVV.

The chain employs TRBV20-1 and TRBJ2-1; 9 bases align to TRBD2. Germline-derived CDR1 and CDR2 are DFQATT and SNEGSKA (reference sequence). The CDR3 totals 13 residues. J was trimmed by 5 bases and V by 3 bases; bases with no gene match: 2. The CDR3 is CSARLAGNNEQFF. As DNA, the CDR3 is TGCAGTGCTAGGCTAGCGGGAAACAATGAGCAGTTCTTC.

CDR3 region: CATSDLAGGGLNEQFF. The CDR3 nucleotides read TGTGCCACCAGTGATTTGGCGGGAGGGGGGCTAAATGAGCAGTTCTTC. The genes are TRBV24-1 and TRBJ2-1, with 9 bases fitting TRBD2. V lost 0 bases to trimming and J lost 7 bases; unmatched junction nucleotides: 6. The germline V gene has CDR1 KGHDR and CDR2 SFDVKD. The CDR3 contains 16 residues.

V usage is TRBV7-2 and J usage is TRBJ1-2; D not resolved. The germline gives CDR1 SGHTA, CDR2 FQGNSA. The CDR3 runs 13 residues. The germline V and J ends were trimmed by 2 bases and 5 bases, with 9 bases remaining between them. Here the CDR3 DNA reads TGTGCCAGCAGCTTATCACGGTTATATGGCTACACCTTC. Encoded protein: CASSLSRLYGYTF.

This clonotype has only a few counts. This sequence joins TRBV11-1 and TRBJ2-7; the D gene could be TRBD1 or TRBD2 (5 bases each). Trimming removed 2 bases at V and 5 bases at J, with 16 bases between. Germline loops: CDR1 SGHAT, CDR2 FQDESV (reference sequence). The CDR3 consists of 15 residues. The CDR3 DNA reads TGTGCCAGCAGCTTAAAAGGGGACGGGCTGGACGAGCAGTACTTC. Translated: CASSLKGDGLDEQYF. Full variable domain (missing parts from reference TRBV11-1 and TRBJ2-7): EAEVAQSPRYKITEKSQAVAFWCDPISGHATLYWYRQILGQGPELLVQFQDESVVDDSQLPKDRFSAERLKGVDSTLKIQPAELGDSAMYLCASSLKGDGLDEQYFGPGTRLTVT.

This clonotype has at least ten counts. The chain employs TRBV5-1 and TRBJ2-3; the D gene is possibly TRBD2 (5 bases). The CDR3 loop spans 15 amino acids. Germline V CDR1 and CDR2: SGHRS, YFSETQ. V was pared by 4 bases and J by 4 bases, with 16 bases between. This CDR3 reads CASSMDWAGSDTQYF. In DNA, the CDR3 is TGCGCCAGCAGCATGGACTGGGCCGGGTCAGATACGCAGTATTTT.

This clonotype was counted only a few times. V is TRBV15 and J is TRBJ1-6; TRBD1 might be the D (6 bases). Trimming took 0 bases from V and 7 from J, leaving 16 bases between them. Germline lookup yields CDR1 LNHNV and CDR2 YYDKDF (reference sequence). CDR3 size: 17 residues. This CDR3 is CATSRDTRGVNNSPLHF. DNA of the CDR3: TGTGCCACCAGCAGAGATACAAGGGGGGTCAACAATTCACCCCTCCACTTT.

This clonotype is medium-sized in the sample. V gene TRBV2 combines with J gene TRBJ2-7, with 12 bases fitting TRBD2. Germline CDR1 is SNHLY and CDR2 is FYNNEI. The CDR3 sequence is 16 residues long. Germline trimming cut 5 bases from V and 2 bases from J; bases unmatched to any gene: 7. The CDR3 DNA sequence: TGTGCCAGCAGTTCCGGGACTAGCGGGTCGGCCTACGAGCAGTACTTC. As protein: CASSSGTSGSAYEQYF.

The chain has TRBV10-3 and TRBJ2-7, with 7 bases identical to TRBD2. Germline V gene data show CDR1 as ENHRY and CDR2 as SYGVKD. V was pared by 10 bases and J by 0 bases, with 3 bases of the junction left unmatched. CDR3 length: 12 residues. In nucleotides, the CDR3 is TGTGCCAGCGGGGGTACCTCCTACGAGCAGTACTTC. Translation: CASGGTSYEQYF.

The chain is built from TRBV9 and TRBJ1-1; weak D call: TRBD1 (5 bases). The CDR3 runs to 13 residues. CDR1 SGDLS and CDR2 YYNGEE come from the germline V gene. With 0 bases removed from V and 6 bases from J, the gap between germline ends came to 9 bases. CDR3 protein: CASSVAQGAEAFF. The CDR3, as DNA: TGTGCCAGCAGCGTAGCCCAGGGTGCTGAAGCTTTCTTT.

This sequence joins TRBV6-1 and TRBJ2-5; TRBD2 matches at 15 bases. The CDR3 runs to 17 residues. The V segment lost 7 bases and the J segment 5 bases; nucleotides outside the gene matches: 11. CDR1 is MNHNS and CDR2 is SASEGT in the germline V gene. Written as DNA, the CDR3 is TGTGCCAGCATTCCAACCGGGACTAGCGGGGGGTTTGAGACCCAGTACTTC. Translating it yields CASIPTGTSGGFETQYF.

In nucleotides, the CDR3 is TGTGCCAGCAGCCCCCAGACAGGGGGCTATGGCTACACCTTC. Translated: CASSPQTGGYGYTF. This chain joins TRBV7-9 and TRBJ1-2; 9 nucleotides line up with TRBD1. CDR1 is SEHNR and CDR2 is FQNEAQ in the germline V gene (reference sequence). This CDR3 spans 14 amino acids. Losses at the gene ends were 5 bases for V and 4 bases for J; bases not matched to a gene: 5. The full variable domain, its missing parts supplied by reference TRBV7-9 and TRBJ1-2, is DTGVSQNPRHKITKRGQNVTFRCDPISEHNRLYWYRQTLGQGPEFLTYFQNEAQLEKSRLLSDRFSAERPKGSFSTLEIQRTEQGDSAMYLCASSPQTGGYGYTFGSGTRLTVV.

This clonotype came up a few times. The DNA of the CDR3 is TGTGCCAGTAGTATCGGTGCAACTAATGAAAAACTGTTTTTT. Translation gives CASSIGATNEKLFF. This rearrangement joins TRBV19 to TRBJ1-4; D is undetermined. Trimming shortened V by 3 bases and J by 0 bases, and 5 bases separated the two germline ends. Germline-derived CDR1 and CDR2 are LNHDA and SQIVND (reference sequence). This CDR3 is 14 amino acids long.

The chain recombines TRBV2 with TRBJ2-7; tentatively, D is TRBD1 (6 bases). V lost 7 bases and J 4 bases, leaving 11 bases between the germline ends. Germline V gene sequence: CDR1 SNHLY, CDR2 FYNNEI. This CDR3 comprises 12 residues. This CDR3 reads CASTGQRYEQYF. In DNA, the CDR3 is TGTGCCAGCACTGGACAGAGATACGAGCAGTACTTC. Based on the CDR3 plus reference TRBV2 and TRBJ2-7, the full variable domain is EPEVTQTPSHQVTQMGQEVILRCVPISNHLYFYWYRQILGQKVEFLVSFYNNEISEKSEIFDDQFSVERPDGSNFTLKIRSTKLEDSAMYFCASTGQRYEQYFGPGTRLTVT.

V usage is TRBV15 and J usage is TRBJ2-5; perhaps D is TRBD1 or TRBD2 (5 bases each). Trimming removed 1 base from V and 5 bases from J, with 11 bases in between. CDR1 LNHNV and CDR2 YYDKDF come from the germline V gene (reference sequence). The CDR3 has 14 amino acids. The CDR3 DNA reads as TGTGCCACCAGCAGAGGGGGGTTAGGGGAGACCCAGTACTTC. Protein product: CATSRGGLGETQYF.

This clonotype has a single count. DNA of the CDR3: TGTGCCAGCAGTGAAAGGGCGGACGGGGCTTTCTTT. Its protein product is CASSERADGAFF. The rearrangement uses TRBV2 and TRBJ1-1, with D unresolved. Germline assignment: CDR1 SNHLY and CDR2 FYNNEI. Trimming cost V 2 bases and J 11 bases, with 12 bases left between them. The CDR3 is made up of 12 amino acids.

The rearrangement uses TRBV25-1 and TRBJ2-7; D assignment may be TRBD1 or TRBD2 (5 bases each). The germline gives CDR1 MGHDK, CDR2 SYGVNS. V shed 3 bases and J shed 2 bases, with 20 bases lying between them. CDR3 length: 17 residues. The chain's CDR3 is CASSDTVGTDLPYEQYF. The CDR3 region has the DNA TGTGCCAGCAGTGACACAGTCGGGACGGACTTACCCTACGAGCAGTACTTC.

The rearrangement links TRBV2 to TRBJ1-1; D not certain. V dropped 2 bases and J dropped 4 bases, with 14 bases sitting between them. The germline V gene encodes CDR1 SNHLY and CDR2 FYNNEI. The CDR3 extends over 15 amino acids. This CDR3 is CASSEMGFGVTEAFF. The CDR3 region has the DNA TGTGCCAGCAGTGAAATGGGGTTTGGGGTCACTGAAGCTTTCTTT.

Concerning this clonotype: One end of the junction is discordant with germline, which a read error may explain. The chain combines TRBV6-1 with TRBJ2-6; tentatively, D is TRBD1 (6 bases). Germline V gene data show CDR1 as MNHNS and CDR2 as SASEGT. The CDR3 loop spans 16 amino acids. This CDR3 reads CASSPLTGSGANVLTF. DNA of the CDR3: TGCGCCAGCAGCCCCCTAACAGGGTCTGGGGCCAACGTCCTGACTTTC.

The chain couples TRBV7-8 to TRBJ2-3; 10 bases are shared with TRBD1. This CDR3 region has 13 residues. The J segment lost 1 base and the V segment lost 8 bases, leaving 0 bases of the junction unmatched. CDR1 is SGHVS, CDR2 FQNEAQ, per germline. As DNA, the CDR3 is TGTGCCAGCGGGACAGGGGGCACAGATACGCAGTATTTT. Amino acids: CASGTGGTDTQYF.

The V gene is TRBV14, the J gene TRBJ2-7, with 9 bases lining up with TRBD1. The germline V gene encodes CDR1 SGHDN and CDR2 FVKESK. After removal of 4 bases from V and 5 bases from J, the junction contained 9 bases not matched to a gene. This CDR3 contains 15 residues. This CDR3 reads CASSPLQGASHEQYF. Here the CDR3 DNA reads TGTGCCAGCAGCCCCCTACAGGGGGCTAGCCACGAGCAGTACTTC.

The rearrangement uses TRBV4-2 and TRBJ2-2, with TRBD1 as a possible D gene (5 bases). This CDR3 region has 15 residues. The V and J ends lost 0 bases and 7 bases respectively, with 12 bases between them. Germline V lookup: CDR1 LGHNA, CDR2 YNFKEQ. CDR3 sequence reads: CASSQEPIGDGELFF. The CDR3 DNA is TGTGCCAGCAGCCAAGAGCCAATAGGGGACGGGGAGCTGTTTTTT.